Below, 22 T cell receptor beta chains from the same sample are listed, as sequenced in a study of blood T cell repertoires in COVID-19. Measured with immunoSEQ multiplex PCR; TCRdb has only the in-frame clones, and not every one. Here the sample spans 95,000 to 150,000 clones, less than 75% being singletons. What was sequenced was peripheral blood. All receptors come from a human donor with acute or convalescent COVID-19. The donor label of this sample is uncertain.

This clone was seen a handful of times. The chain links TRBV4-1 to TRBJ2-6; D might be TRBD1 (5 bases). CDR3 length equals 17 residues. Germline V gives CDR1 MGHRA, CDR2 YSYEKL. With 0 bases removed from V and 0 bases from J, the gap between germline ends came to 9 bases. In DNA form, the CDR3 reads TGCGCCAGCAGCCAAGACAGGGATTTCTCTGGGGCCAACGTCCTGACTTTC. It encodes CASSQDRDFSGANVLTF.

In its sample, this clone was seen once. CDR3 amino acids: CASSPPLGQGGNEQFF. The CDR3 DNA reads as TGTGCCAGCTCACCACCACTCGGACAGGGGGGCAATGAGCAGTTCTTC. The chain joins TRBV18 to TRBJ2-1, with TRBD1 matching over 10 bases. The CDR3 totals 16 residues. Germline values: CDR1 KGHSH, CDR2 LQKENI. V trimming: 0 bases; J trimming: 6 bases; junction bases outside the gene matches: 5.

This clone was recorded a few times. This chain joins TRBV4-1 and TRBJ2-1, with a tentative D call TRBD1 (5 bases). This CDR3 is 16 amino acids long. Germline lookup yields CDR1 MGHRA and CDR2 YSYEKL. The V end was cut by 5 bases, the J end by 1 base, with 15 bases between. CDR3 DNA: TGCGCCAGCAGCTCACTCGGCAGGGCATCCTACAATGAGCAGTTCTTC. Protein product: CASSSLGRASYNEQFF.

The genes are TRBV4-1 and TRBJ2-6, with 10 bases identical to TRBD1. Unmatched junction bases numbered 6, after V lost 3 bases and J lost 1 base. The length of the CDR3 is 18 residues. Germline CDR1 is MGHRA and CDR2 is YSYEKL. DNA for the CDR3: TGCGCCAGCAGCCATGGGGGACAGGGGTATTCTGGGGCCAACGTCCTGACTTTC. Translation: CASSHGGQGYSGANVLTF.

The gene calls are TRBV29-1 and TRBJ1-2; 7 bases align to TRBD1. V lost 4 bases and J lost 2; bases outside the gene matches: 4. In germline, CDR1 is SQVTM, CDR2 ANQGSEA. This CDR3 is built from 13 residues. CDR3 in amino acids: CSVVSRGNYGYTF. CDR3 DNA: TGCAGCGTTGTAAGCAGGGGGAACTATGGCTACACCTTC.

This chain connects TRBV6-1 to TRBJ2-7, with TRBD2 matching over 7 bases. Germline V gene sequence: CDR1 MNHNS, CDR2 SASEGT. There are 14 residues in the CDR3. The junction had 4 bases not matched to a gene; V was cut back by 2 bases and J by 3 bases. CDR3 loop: CASSEPGGNYEQYV. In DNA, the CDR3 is TGTGCCAGCAGTGAACCGGGGGGTAACTACGAGCAGTACGTC.

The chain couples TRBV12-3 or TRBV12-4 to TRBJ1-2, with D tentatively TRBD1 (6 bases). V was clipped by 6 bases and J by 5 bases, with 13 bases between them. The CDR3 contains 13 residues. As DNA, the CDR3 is TGTGCCAGCAGACTGGGGGCAGGGTATGGCTACACCTTC. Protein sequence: CASRLGAGYGYTF.

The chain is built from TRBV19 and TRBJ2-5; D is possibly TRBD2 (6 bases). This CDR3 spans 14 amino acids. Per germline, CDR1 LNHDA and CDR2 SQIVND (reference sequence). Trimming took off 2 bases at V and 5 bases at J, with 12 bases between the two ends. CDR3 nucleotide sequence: TGTGCCAGTAGTATAAGGGGCGGAGGGGAGACCCAGTACTTC. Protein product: CASSIRGGGETQYF.

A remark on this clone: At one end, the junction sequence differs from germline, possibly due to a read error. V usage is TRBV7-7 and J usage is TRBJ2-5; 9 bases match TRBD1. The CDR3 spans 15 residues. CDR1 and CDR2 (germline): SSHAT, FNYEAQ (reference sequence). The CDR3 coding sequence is TGTGCTAGCAGCTTAGGGGGACAGGGATGGGAGACCCAGTACTTC. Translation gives CASSLGGQGWETQYF. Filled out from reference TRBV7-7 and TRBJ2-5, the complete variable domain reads GAGVSQSPRYKVTKRGQDVTLRCDPISSHATLYWYQQALGQGPEFLTYFNYEAQPDKSGLPSDRFSAERPEGSISTLTIQRTEQRDSAMYRCASSLGGQGWETQYFGPGTRLLVL.

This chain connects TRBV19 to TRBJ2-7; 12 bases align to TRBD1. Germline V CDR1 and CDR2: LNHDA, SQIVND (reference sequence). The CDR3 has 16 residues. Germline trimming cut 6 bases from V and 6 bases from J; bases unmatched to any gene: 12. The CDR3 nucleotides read TGTGCCAGTAGCTCCCCTCCGGGGACAGGGGGCGGCGAGCAGTACTTC. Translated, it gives CASSSPPGTGGGEQYF. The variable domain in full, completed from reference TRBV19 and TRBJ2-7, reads DGGITQSPKYLFRKEGQNVTLSCEQNLNHDAMYWYRQDPGQGLRLIYYSQIVNDFQKGDIAEGYSVSREKKESFPLTVTSAQKNPTAFYLCASSSPPGTGGGEQYFGPGTRLTVT.

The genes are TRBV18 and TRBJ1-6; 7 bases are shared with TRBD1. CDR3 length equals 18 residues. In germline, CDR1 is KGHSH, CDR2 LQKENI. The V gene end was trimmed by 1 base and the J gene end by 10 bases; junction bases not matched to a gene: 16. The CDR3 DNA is TGTGCCAGCTCACCACGAATTGTCGTGGGACAGTTGAACTCACCCCTCCACTTT. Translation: CASSPRIVVGQLNSPLHF.

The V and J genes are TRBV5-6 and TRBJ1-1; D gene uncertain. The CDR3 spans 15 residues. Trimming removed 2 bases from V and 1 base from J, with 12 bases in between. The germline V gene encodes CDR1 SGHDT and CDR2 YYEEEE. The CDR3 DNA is TGTGCCAGCAGCTTCGACGGAGTTAAGAACACTGAAGCTTTCTTT. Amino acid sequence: CASSFDGVKNTEAFF.

The CDR3 spells CASSFLTGQGPQHF. As DNA, the CDR3 is TGTGCCAGCAGCTTTTTGACGGGTCAAGGGCCCCAGCATTTT. This chain connects TRBV7-2 to TRBJ1-5; no reliable D call. The germline V gene has CDR1 SGHTA and CDR2 FQGNSA. Trimming left V 3 bases short and J 9 bases short, with 15 bases between. The CDR3 runs to 14 residues.

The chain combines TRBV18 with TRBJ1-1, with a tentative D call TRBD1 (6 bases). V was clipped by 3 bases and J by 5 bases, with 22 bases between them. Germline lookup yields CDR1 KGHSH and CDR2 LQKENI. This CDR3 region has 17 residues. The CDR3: CASSPLPGGQMETEAFF. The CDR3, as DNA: TGTGCCAGCTCACCTCTCCCCGGGGGGCAGATGGAAACTGAAGCTTTCTTT.

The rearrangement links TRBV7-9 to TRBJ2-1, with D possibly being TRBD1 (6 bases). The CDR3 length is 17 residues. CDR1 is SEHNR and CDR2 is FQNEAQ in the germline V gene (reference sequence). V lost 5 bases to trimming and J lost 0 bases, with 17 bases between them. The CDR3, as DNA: TGTGCCAGCAGCCTCACAGGGCTGACTTCCTCCTACAATGAGCAGTTCTTC. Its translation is CASSLTGLTSSYNEQFF.

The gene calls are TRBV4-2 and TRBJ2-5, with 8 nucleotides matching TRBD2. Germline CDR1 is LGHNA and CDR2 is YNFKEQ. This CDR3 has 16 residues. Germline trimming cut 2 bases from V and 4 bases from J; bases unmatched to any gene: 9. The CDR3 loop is CASSQLAGGSGETQYF. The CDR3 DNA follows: TGTGCCAGCAGCCAATTGGCGGGGGGCTCCGGAGAGACCCAGTACTTC.

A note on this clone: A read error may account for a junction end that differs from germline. The CDR3 here is CASSLAPKEAFF. CDR3 coding DNA: TGTGCTAGCAGCTTGGCACCAAAGGAAGCTTTCTTT. The rearrangement links TRBV7-7 to TRBJ1-1; D is uncertain. CDR1 and CDR2 (germline): SSHAT, FNYEAQ (reference sequence). This CDR3 has 12 residues.

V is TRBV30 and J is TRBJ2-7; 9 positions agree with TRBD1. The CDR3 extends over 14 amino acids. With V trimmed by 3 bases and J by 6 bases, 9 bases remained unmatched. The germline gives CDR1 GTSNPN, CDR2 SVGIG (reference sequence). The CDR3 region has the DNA TGTGCCTGGAGCGCAGGGACAGGGTACGCCGAGCAGTACTTC. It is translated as CAWSAGTGYAEQYF.

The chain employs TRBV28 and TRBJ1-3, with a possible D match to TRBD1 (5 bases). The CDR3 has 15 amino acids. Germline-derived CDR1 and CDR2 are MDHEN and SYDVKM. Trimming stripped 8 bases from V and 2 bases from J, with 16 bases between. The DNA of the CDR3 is TGTGCCAGCGCGAGGCGGGGGAGGGCTGGAAACACCATATATTTT. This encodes CASARRGRAGNTIYF. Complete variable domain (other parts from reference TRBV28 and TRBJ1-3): DVKVTQSSRYLVKRTGEKVFLECVQDMDHENMFWYRQDPGLGLRLIYFSYDVKMKEKGDIPEGYSVSREKKERFSLILESASTNQTSMYLCASARRGRAGNTIYFGEGSWLTVV.

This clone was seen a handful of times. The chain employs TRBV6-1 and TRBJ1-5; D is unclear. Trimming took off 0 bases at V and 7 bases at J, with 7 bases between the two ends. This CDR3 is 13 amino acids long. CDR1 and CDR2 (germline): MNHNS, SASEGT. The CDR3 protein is CASSEALGQPQHF. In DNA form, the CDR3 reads TGTGCCAGCAGTGAAGCATTGGGCCAGCCCCAGCATTTT.

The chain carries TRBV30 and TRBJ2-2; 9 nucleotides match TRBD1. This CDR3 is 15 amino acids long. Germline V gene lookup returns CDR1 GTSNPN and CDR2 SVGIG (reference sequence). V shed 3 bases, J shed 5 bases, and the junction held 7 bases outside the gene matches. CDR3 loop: CAWRGRTGETGELFF. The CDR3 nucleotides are TGTGCCTGGAGGGGGCGGACAGGGGAAACCGGGGAGCTGTTTTTT.

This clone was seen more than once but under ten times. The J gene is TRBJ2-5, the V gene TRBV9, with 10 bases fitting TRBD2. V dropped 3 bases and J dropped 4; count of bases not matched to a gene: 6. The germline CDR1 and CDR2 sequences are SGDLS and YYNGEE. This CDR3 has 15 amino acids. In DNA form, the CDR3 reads TGTGCCAGCAGCGAGCGGGGGGGGAGTCGAGAGACCCAGTACTTC. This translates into CASSERGGSRETQYF.